This T cell receptor (beta chain) is from a study of blood T cell repertoires in COVID-19. Study as a whole: The United States, Italy and Spain were the sources of the acute and convalescent COVID-19 samples. PBMCs, B-cell-depleted T cells, or T cells were the source of the cDNA or gDNA that made up the material.

Enrollment of patients from Seattle took place during active infection, with longitudinal follow-up. Per the study methods: Reference gene primer amplification gave nucleated cell count estimates. TCRdb's table, derived via immunoSEQ multiplex PCR, lists solely in-frame clones and lacks some. V and J calls and clone size are copied from that table; D and trimming were computed from the DNA. The sample contains about 300,000 clones, roughly 86% of which appear only once. The sequence was obtained from a woman aged 25 to 45 with COVID-19, enrolled during active disease. Sequencing was carried out using peripheral blood.

The CDR3 protein is CATSRDNLNYGYTF. Written as DNA, the CDR3 is TGTGCCACCAGCAGGGACAACCTTAACTATGGCTACACCTTC. J is TRBJ1-2 and V is TRBV15; D possibly corresponds to TRBD1 (5 bases). This CDR3 has 14 amino acids. V was trimmed by 3 bases and J by 1 base, leaving 9 bases between them. Germline-derived CDR1 and CDR2 are LNHNV and YYDKDF (reference sequence).